Listed here are 9 T cell receptor beta chains from one sample, sequenced in a study of cytomegalovirus exposure and HLA in healthy donors. Primers for the PCR totalled 60 Vbeta and 13 Jbeta. Produced via immunoSEQ multiplex PCR; TCRdb's table is partial and in-frame only. The sample consists of 90,000 to 130,000 clones, approximately 79% of them appearing once. The sample comprised PBMCs. These receptor sequences come from a man aged 25 to 40 in good health and CMV-seropositive.

This rearrangement joins TRBV6-1 to TRBJ2-4; TRBD1 aligns across 10 bases. Germline assignment: CDR1 MNHNS and CDR2 SASEGT. V shed 6 bases, J shed 4 bases, and the junction held 6 bases outside the gene matches. The CDR3 consists of 15 residues. The CDR3 coding sequence is TGTGCCAGCAGAAGACAGGGGGCCCCAAAAAACATTCAGTACTTC. Protein product: CASRRQGAPKNIQYF.

In this sample, this clone turned up once. The sample holds other DNA sequences that translate to the same CDR3. The rearrangement joins TRBV23-1 to TRBJ2-5; possibly TRBD1 for D (6 bases). TRBV23-1 is assigned to the ORF class and has an uncertain function. The CDR3 length is 22 residues. The V end lost 3 bases, the J end lost 2 bases, and 34 bases lay between the germline ends. CDR3 DNA: TGCGCCAGCAGTCAGTCGTTAAGAGGGTCCCGGGGCCCTCCAGGGGATCAAGAGACCCAGTACTTC. It codes for CASSQSLRGSRGPPGDQETQYF.

The chain employs TRBV9 and TRBJ2-1, with 8 bases that match TRBD2. The V gene's germline CDR1 is SGDLS and CDR2 YYNGEE. J lost 5 bases, V lost 0 bases, and 1 base had no gene match. CDR3 length: 14 residues. The CDR3 sequence: CASSVAGGHNEQFF. The CDR3 DNA reads as TGTGCCAGCAGCGTAGCGGGGGGGCACAATGAGCAGTTCTTC.

This sequence joins TRBV27 and TRBJ1-2; TRBD1 might be the D (5 bases). The CDR3 consists of 15 residues. Germline CDR1 MNHEY, CDR2 SMNVEV (reference sequence). Trimming removed 4 bases from V and 1 base from J, with 13 bases in between. The CDR3 nucleotides read TGTGCCAGCAGTTCCCTGGACACGTTTAACTATGGCTACACCTTC. Its translation is CASSSLDTFNYGYTF.

The chain combines TRBV5-4 with TRBJ1-1; D perhaps matches TRBD1 (5 bases). Between the trimmed V and J ends, which lost 0 bases and 8 bases, there was a span of 14 bases. CDR1 and CDR2 (germline): SGHNT, YYREEE (reference sequence). The CDR3 is made up of 14 amino acids. The CDR3 nucleotides read TGTGCCAGCAGCTTGGACCCTCGACAGCGAGAAGCTTTCTTT. Translated: CASSLDPRQREAFF.

This clone was seen just once. This CDR3 is CASSDSPLSGNTGELFF. DNA for the CDR3: TGTGCCAGCAGCGATTCCCCACTTAGCGGGAACACCGGGGAGCTGTTTTTT. The rearrangement joins TRBV9 to TRBJ2-2; D possibly corresponds to TRBD2 (6 bases). The CDR3 consists of 17 residues. Trimming left V 3 bases short and J 1 base short, with 16 bases between. The V gene's germline CDR1 is SGDLS and CDR2 YYNGEE.

The chain joins TRBV27 to TRBJ2-5; 14 bases match TRBD2. CDR1 is MNHEY, CDR2 SMNVEV, per germline (reference sequence). Unmatched junction bases numbered 5, after V lost 5 bases and J lost 3 bases. CDR3 length: 16 amino acids. CDR3 coding DNA: TGTGCCAGCAGTCAATCGACTAGCGGGGGGGAAGAGACCCAGTACTTC. Translation: CASSQSTSGGEETQYF.

The chain recombines TRBV9 with TRBJ2-2; a weak D match, TRBD2 (5 bases). V was cut by 0 bases and J by 1 base, with 10 bases left in between. The CDR3 contains 16 residues. Germline loops: CDR1 SGDLS, CDR2 YYNGEE. The DNA for the CDR3 is TGTGCCAGCAGCGTAGACGGCGGGTTGAACACCGGGGAGCTGTTTTTT. Translated: CASSVDGGLNTGELFF.

This clone was observed a handful of times. The V gene is TRBV13, the J gene TRBJ1-2, with D tentatively TRBD1 (6 bases). CDR1 is PRHDT and CDR2 is FYEKMQ in the germline V gene (reference sequence). V lost 5 bases to trimming and J lost 4 bases, with 17 bases between them. CDR3 length equals 15 residues. The DNA of the CDR3 is TGTGCCAGCAGCCTCCGACAGCGGGGGCCCTATGGCTACACCTTC. Its translation is CASSLRQRGPYGYTF.